A single T cell receptor beta chain is shown here with its context. As yet, its antigen is unknown. This specimen comes from a study of shared clonotypes between healthy human individuals. Study-wide points: Measured sharing among donors was expected to vary with sequencing depth.

The assay was immunoSEQ multiplex PCR, and TCRdb's table has in-frame clones only and misses some. The sample has some 700,000 clones; around 90% are singletons. Germline CDR1 reads SEHNR; CDR2 reads FQNEAQ (reference sequence). V gave up 1 base and J gave up 5 bases, with 11 bases separating them. This CDR3 contains 14 residues. Sample: memory CD8+ T cells from PBMCs. The subset denotes: CD45RO+ cells pooled with CCR7-negative TemRA cells. This chain uses TRBV7-9 with TRBJ2-5; D might be TRBD1 or TRBD2, each matching 5 bases. The TCR sequence derives from a man between 18 and 35 years old in good health. Some clones in this sample may be carry-over from other donors' samples. The CDR3 region has the DNA TGTGCCAGCAGCTTAGTGAGGTGGGGGGAGACCCAGTACTTC. This translates into CASSLVRWGETQYF.